The 31 T cell receptor beta chains in this list originate from one sample, sequenced in a study of blood T cell repertoires in COVID-19. Sequenced by immunoSEQ multiplex PCR; TCRdb stores in-frame clones only, minus some. The profile shows tens of thousands of clones, approximately 83% of them singletons. Specimen: peripheral blood. These receptors originate from a woman older than 75 with acute or convalescent COVID-19.

V is TRBV14 and J is TRBJ2-3; 10 bases match TRBD2. The V segment lost 1 base and the J segment 6 bases; nucleotides outside the gene matches: 7. The CDR3 has 16 residues. CDR1 SGHDN and CDR2 FVKESK come from the germline V gene. CDR3 sequence reads: CASSQGASGRVDTQYF. The CDR3 nucleotides read TGTGCCAGCAGCCAAGGAGCTAGCGGGAGAGTCGATACGCAGTATTTT.

The chain couples TRBV27 to TRBJ1-1; D gene ambiguous. The CDR3 has 13 amino acids. Germline V gene sequence: CDR1 MNHEY, CDR2 SMNVEV (reference sequence). Trimming removed 1 base at V and 1 base at J, with 4 bases between. As DNA, the CDR3 is TGTGCCAGCAGTTTATACAGGAACACTGAAGCTTTCTTT. Translation: CASSLYRNTEAFF.

The chain joins TRBV9 to TRBJ1-2; 8 nucleotides agree with TRBD1. The length of the CDR3 is 11 residues. The germline V gene encodes CDR1 SGDLS and CDR2 YYNGEE. Trimming removed 8 bases from V and 4 bases from J; junction bases left unmatched: 1. The CDR3 loop is CASDRGYGYTF. The CDR3 DNA follows: TGTGCCAGTGACAGGGGCTATGGCTACACCTTC.

The gene calls are TRBV24-1 and TRBJ2-4; D call uncertain. Germline V gene data show CDR1 as KGHDR and CDR2 as SFDVKD. The V end was cut by 4 bases, the J end by 7 bases, with 4 bases between. The CDR3 spans 11 residues. The CDR3 spells CATSDRNIQYF. The CDR3 region has the DNA TGTGCCACCAGTGACCGGAACATTCAGTACTTC.

The chain is built from TRBV25-1 and TRBJ2-3; 10 nucleotides line up with TRBD2. V was clipped by 3 bases and J by 6 bases; unmatched bases: 9. CDR1 is MGHDK, CDR2 SYGVNS, per germline. The CDR3 is 16 amino acids. The CDR3 DNA follows: TGTGCCAGCAGTGATCCTCCGGGACTAGCGTCGGATACGCAGTATTTT. Translated: CASSDPPGLASDTQYF. Full variable domain (remainder filled in from reference TRBV25-1 and TRBJ2-3): EADIYQTPRYLVIGTGKKITLECSQTMGHDKMYWYQQDPGMELHLIHYSYGVNSTEKGDLSSESTVSRIRTEHFPLTLESARPSHTSQYLCASSDPPGLASDTQYFGPGTRLTVL.

V usage is TRBV28 and J usage is TRBJ1-2; D is unresolved. V lost 4 bases to trimming and J lost 1 base, with 16 bases between them. The CDR3 length is 16 residues. CDR1 and CDR2 from the germline V gene are MDHEN and SYDVKM. The CDR3 is CASSYPTVNVNYGYTF. DNA for the CDR3: TGTGCCAGCAGTTATCCCACTGTGAACGTTAACTATGGCTACACCTTC.

V is TRBV29-1 and J is TRBJ2-1, with 10 bases lining up with TRBD2. The CDR3 is made up of 14 amino acids. Germline trimming cut 4 bases from V and 5 bases from J; bases unmatched to any gene: 5. Germline values: CDR1 SQVTM, CDR2 ANQGSEA. CDR3 DNA sequence: TGCAGCGTTGGAGCTAGCGGGAGTGACAATGAGCAGTTCTTC. It encodes CSVGASGSDNEQFF.

This chain connects TRBV5-4 to TRBJ2-3, with a tentative D call TRBD2 (6 bases). Trimming pared 2 bases from V and 2 bases from J, leaving 18 bases between. The CDR3 runs 17 residues. In germline, CDR1 is SGHNT, CDR2 YYREEE (reference sequence). The CDR3 loop is CASSFSPGGESTDTQYF. CDR3 coding DNA: TGTGCCAGCAGCTTTTCCCCGGGCGGGGAGTCCACAGATACGCAGTATTTT.

V usage is TRBV18 and J usage is TRBJ2-1, with D tentatively TRBD2 (6 bases). The CDR3 has 16 residues. The V end lost 3 bases, the J end lost 4 bases, and 16 bases lay between the germline ends. Germline V CDR1 and CDR2: KGHSH, LQKENI. The CDR3 here is CASSPPGSSRYNEQFF. In DNA form, the CDR3 reads TGTGCCAGCTCACCCCCCGGGAGTTCCAGGTACAATGAGCAGTTCTTC. Combining the CDR3 with reference TRBV18 and TRBJ2-1 gives the whole variable domain NAGVMQNPRHLVRRRGQEARLRCSPMKGHSHVYWYRQLPEEGLKFMVYLQKENIIDESGMPKERFSAEFPKEGPSILRIQQVVRGDSAAYFCASSPPGSSRYNEQFFGPGTRLTVL.

This chain links TRBV11-3 with TRBJ2-1, with 7 bases that match TRBD2. The CDR3 is made up of 17 amino acids. CDR1 and CDR2 from the germline V gene are SGHNT and YENEEA. The J segment lost 0 bases and the V segment lost 1 base, leaving 6 bases of the junction unmatched. The CDR3 spells CASSLGLALSSYNEQFF. In DNA, the CDR3 is TGTGCCAGCAGCTTAGGACTAGCTCTAAGCTCCTACAATGAGCAGTTCTTC.

Only one count was recorded for this clone. The V call is TRBV18, the J call TRBJ2-1; TRBD2 agrees at 16 bases. The CDR3 has 18 residues. Germline trimming cut 2 bases from V and 2 bases from J; bases unmatched to any gene: 3. CDR1 is KGHSH and CDR2 is LQKENI in the germline V gene. The CDR3 DNA reads TGTGCCAGCTCACCAGGGACTAGCGGGAGGGTAACCTACAATGAGCAGTTCTTC. Its protein is CASSPGTSGRVTYNEQFF.

The chain links TRBV19 to TRBJ2-3; D may be TRBD2 (5 bases). The germline V gene encodes CDR1 LNHDA and CDR2 SQIVND (reference sequence). The CDR3 sequence is 14 residues long. Trimming stripped 5 bases from V and 2 bases from J, with 11 bases between. The CDR3 nucleotides are TGTGCCAGTAGTGACGGGAAACTCACAGATACGCAGTATTTT. Encoded protein: CASSDGKLTDTQYF.

CDR3 bases: TGTGCCAGCAGCGTAGCGGGGGGCTCCTACAATGAGCAGTTCTTC. Translation gives CASSVAGGSYNEQFF. This chain uses TRBV9 with TRBJ2-1; TRBD2 agrees at 7 bases. V shed 0 bases and J 0 bases; nucleotides not matched to a gene: 0. This CDR3 is built from 15 residues. The germline V gene encodes CDR1 SGDLS and CDR2 YYNGEE.

This clone was recorded once. The rearrangement joins TRBV10-3 to TRBJ2-3, with 9 bases matching TRBD2. Germline CDR1 ENHRY, CDR2 SYGVKD. This CDR3 has 17 amino acids. Trimming cost V 0 bases and J 1 base; bases outside gene matches: 5. The CDR3 sequence is CAISESTSGRRTDTQYF. The CDR3 bases are TGTGCCATCAGTGAGTCTACTAGCGGGCGCCGCACAGATACGCAGTATTTT.

V gene TRBV2 combines with J gene TRBJ2-1; D perhaps matches TRBD1 (5 bases). Trimming removed 11 bases at V and 8 bases at J, with 19 bases between. The CDR3 extends over 13 amino acids. Germline V gene data show CDR1 as SNHLY and CDR2 as FYNNEI. CDR3 sequence (DNA): TGTGCCGGACAAAGCCCCTTAGGGGATGAGCAGTTCTTC. It codes for CAGQSPLGDEQFF.

Of note for this clone: One end of the junction varies from germline; a read error may be responsible. The chain employs TRBV7-7 and TRBJ2-2; D is possibly TRBD1 (6 bases). The CDR3 runs 15 residues. Germline V lookup: CDR1 SSHAT, CDR2 FNYEAQ (reference sequence). The CDR3 DNA sequence: TGTGCTAGCAGCTCTTCGCAGGGGTGGACCGGGGAGCTGTTTTTT. The encoded protein is CASSSSQGWTGELFF.

This rearrangement joins TRBV18 to TRBJ2-2; 7 bases align to TRBD2. The CDR3 is 15 residues long. From germline, CDR1 is KGHSH and CDR2 LQKENI. V was pared by 3 bases and J by 2 bases, with 3 bases of the junction left unmatched. CDR3 DNA: TGTGCCAGCTCACCGGGAGGGTTTAACACCGGGGAGCTGTTTTTT. Amino acids: CASSPGGFNTGELFF.

The J gene is TRBJ2-5, the V gene TRBV5-4; D perhaps matches TRBD1 (5 bases). V lost 1 base and J 2 bases, leaving 6 bases between the germline ends. CDR3 length equals 13 residues. Germline values: CDR1 SGHNT, CDR2 YYREEE (reference sequence). The CDR3 nucleotides read TGTGCCAGCAGCTTGAGGGGTCAAGAGACCCAGTACTTC. It codes for CASSLRGQETQYF.

A single count supports this clone. V gene TRBV5-4 combines with J gene TRBJ1-5, with D perhaps matching TRBD1 (6 bases). With 0 bases removed from V and 3 bases from J, the gap between germline ends came to 10 bases. Germline CDR1 is SGHNT and CDR2 is YYREEE (reference sequence). The CDR3 runs to 15 residues. DNA for the CDR3: TGTGCCAGCAGCTTGGACAGGGAAGCCAATCAGCCCCAGCATTTT. Encoded protein: CASSLDREANQPQHF.

V is TRBV15 and J is TRBJ2-2; 10 bases agree with TRBD1. The length of the CDR3 is 16 residues. Germline V gene data show CDR1 as LNHNV and CDR2 as YYDKDF (reference sequence). V shed 1 base and J 6 bases; nucleotides not matched to a gene: 5. The CDR3 DNA reads TGTGCCACCAGCAGAGGGGACAGGGGATCCGCCGGGGAGCTGTTTTTT. The encoded protein is CATSRGDRGSAGELFF. Based on the CDR3 plus reference TRBV15 and TRBJ2-2, the full variable domain is DAMVIQNPRYQVTQFGKPVTLSCSQTLNHNVMYWYQQKSSQAPKLLFHYYDKDFNNEADTPDNFQSRRPNTSFCFLDIRSPGLGDTAMYLCATSRGDRGSAGELFFGEGSRLTVL.

The chain has TRBV7-9 and TRBJ2-5; 8 nucleotides match TRBD2. This CDR3 region has 11 residues. Germline CDR1 is SEHNR and CDR2 is FQNEAQ (reference sequence). Trimming removed 6 bases from V and 9 bases from J; junction bases left unmatched: 3. CDR3 coding DNA: TGTGCCAGCAGATCGGGGGGGGCCCAGTACTTC. Translated, it gives CASRSGGAQYF.

The rearrangement uses TRBV6-1 and TRBJ1-3; no reliable D call. This CDR3 is built from 16 residues. Per germline, CDR1 MNHNS and CDR2 SASEGT. V was trimmed by 2 bases and J by 4 bases, leaving 15 bases between them. Written as DNA, the CDR3 is TGTGCCAGCAGTGAATTTTTAATCATCGGGGGAAACACCATATATTTT. Translated: CASSEFLIIGGNTIYF.

V is TRBV13 and J is TRBJ2-2; no firm D call. Trimming took 2 bases from V and 8 from J, leaving 12 bases between them. In germline, CDR1 is PRHDT, CDR2 FYEKMQ (reference sequence). This CDR3 contains 14 residues. DNA for the CDR3: TGTGCCAGCAGCTTACGACTGCCGGCGGGGGAGCTGTTTTTT. It translates to CASSLRLPAGELFF.

The rearrangement joins TRBV19 to TRBJ2-3; the match to TRBD1 covers 8 bases. The germline V gene has CDR1 LNHDA and CDR2 SQIVND (reference sequence). This CDR3 spans 14 amino acids. V shed 3 bases and J 7 bases; nucleotides not matched to a gene: 6. In DNA form, the CDR3 reads TGTGCCAGTAGTATCCCAGGGGGCGAGAATACGCAGTATTTT. The encoded protein is CASSIPGGENTQYF.

This chain links TRBV6-4 with TRBJ2-3, with D possibly TRBD2 on 5 matching bases. The CDR3 extends over 14 amino acids. Trimming pared 6 bases from V and 6 bases from J, leaving 16 bases between. Germline assignment: CDR1 MRHNA and CDR2 SNTAGT. CDR3 nucleotides: TGTGCCAGCAGCCAAGCCGGGGATTTCGATACGCAGTATTTT. This gives the protein CASSQAGDFDTQYF.

This clone was counted a few times. The chain couples TRBV7-8 to TRBJ2-7, with 7 bases identical to TRBD1. This CDR3 has 14 amino acids. Germline CDR1 is SGHVS and CDR2 is FQNEAQ. J was trimmed by 4 bases and V by 2 bases; bases with no gene match: 5. The CDR3 spells CASSLLTGRYEQYF. The CDR3 bases are TGTGCCAGCAGCTTACTGACAGGGCGATACGAGCAGTACTTC.

This clone occurred a few times. V is TRBV7-2 and J is TRBJ2-7; D unclear. The CDR3 is 15 amino acids. Trimming shortened V by 1 base and J by 0 bases, and 10 bases separated the two germline ends. CDR1 SGHTA and CDR2 FQGNSA come from the germline V gene. In nucleotides, the CDR3 is TGTGCCAGCAGCTTAGACAGCCCAAGCTCCTACGAGCAGTACTTC. This codes for CASSLDSPSSYEQYF.

This clone was detected ten times or more. The chain has TRBV27 and TRBJ1-4; no firm D call. The germline V gene has CDR1 MNHEY and CDR2 SMNVEV (reference sequence). V was shortened by 8 bases and J by 0 bases, with 10 bases between the two germline ends. The CDR3 is 14 amino acids. The DNA of the CDR3 is TGTGCCAGCGGCCCTACAGCAACTAATGAAAAACTGTTTTTT. This sequence encodes CASGPTATNEKLFF.

The chain links TRBV9 to TRBJ2-1; 8 bases align to TRBD2. From germline, CDR1 is SGDLS and CDR2 YYNGEE. The CDR3 loop spans 15 amino acids. V shed 4 bases, J shed 6 bases, and the junction held 9 bases outside the gene matches. CDR3 residues: CASSKGRLATNEQFF. CDR3 bases: TGTGCCAGCAGCAAGGGGAGACTAGCGACCAATGAGCAGTTCTTC.

This chain uses TRBV2 with TRBJ2-3; 10 bases fit TRBD1. Germline CDR1 is SNHLY and CDR2 is FYNNEI. The CDR3 consists of 13 residues. The junction had 3 bases not matched to a gene; V was cut back by 6 bases and J by 6 bases. The CDR3 loop is CASSGTGADTQYF. The CDR3 nucleotides read TGTGCCAGCAGCGGGACAGGGGCGGATACGCAGTATTTT.

This chain uses TRBV5-1 with TRBJ1-3; D gene unclear. The germline V gene has CDR1 SGHRS and CDR2 YFSETQ. This CDR3 spans 14 amino acids. The V end lost 1 base, the J end lost 0 bases, and 5 bases lay between the germline ends. CDR3 DNA sequence: TGCGCCAGCAGCTTGTCAGGCTCTGGAAACACCATATATTTT. It yields the protein CASSLSGSGNTIYF.